This T cell receptor (beta chain) was found in a study of neurological immune-mediated disorders. On the study more broadly: Relapsing-remitting disease affected roughly 31, and secondary progressive 3, of roughly 35 multiple sclerosis patients.

This clonotype was observed many times. The V gene's germline CDR1 is SQVTM and CDR2 ANQGSEA. CDR3 size: 16 residues. Trimming took 4 bases from V and 1 from J, leaving 14 bases between them. TCRdb itself ran the 5' RACE reads through MiXCR, one entry per CDR3 protein. The data show some 120,000 distinct CDR3 sequences, roughly 3.4% seen once. The chain carries TRBV29-1 and TRBJ2-6; D possibly corresponds to TRBD2 (6 bases). This TCR was recovered from a woman aged 25 to 39 with multiple sclerosis. The sequenced sample was PBMCs. The CDR3 protein is CSVVYRRESGANVLTF. In DNA, the CDR3 is TGCAGCGTTGTTTATCGTCGGGAGTCTGGGGCCAACGTCCTGACTTTC.